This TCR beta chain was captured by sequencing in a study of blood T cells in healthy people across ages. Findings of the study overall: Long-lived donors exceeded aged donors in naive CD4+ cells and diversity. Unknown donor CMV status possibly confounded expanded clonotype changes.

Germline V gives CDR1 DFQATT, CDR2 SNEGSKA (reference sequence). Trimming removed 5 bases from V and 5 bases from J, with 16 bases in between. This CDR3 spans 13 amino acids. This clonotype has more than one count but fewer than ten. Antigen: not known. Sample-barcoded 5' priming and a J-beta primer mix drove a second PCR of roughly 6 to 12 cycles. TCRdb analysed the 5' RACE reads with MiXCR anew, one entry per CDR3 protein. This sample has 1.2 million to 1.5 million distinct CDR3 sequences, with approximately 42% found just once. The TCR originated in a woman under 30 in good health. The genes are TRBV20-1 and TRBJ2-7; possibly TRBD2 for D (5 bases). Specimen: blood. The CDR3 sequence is CSAQDPRGHEQYF. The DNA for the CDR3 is TGCAGTGCTCAAGACCCCCGAGGGCACGAGCAGTACTTC.